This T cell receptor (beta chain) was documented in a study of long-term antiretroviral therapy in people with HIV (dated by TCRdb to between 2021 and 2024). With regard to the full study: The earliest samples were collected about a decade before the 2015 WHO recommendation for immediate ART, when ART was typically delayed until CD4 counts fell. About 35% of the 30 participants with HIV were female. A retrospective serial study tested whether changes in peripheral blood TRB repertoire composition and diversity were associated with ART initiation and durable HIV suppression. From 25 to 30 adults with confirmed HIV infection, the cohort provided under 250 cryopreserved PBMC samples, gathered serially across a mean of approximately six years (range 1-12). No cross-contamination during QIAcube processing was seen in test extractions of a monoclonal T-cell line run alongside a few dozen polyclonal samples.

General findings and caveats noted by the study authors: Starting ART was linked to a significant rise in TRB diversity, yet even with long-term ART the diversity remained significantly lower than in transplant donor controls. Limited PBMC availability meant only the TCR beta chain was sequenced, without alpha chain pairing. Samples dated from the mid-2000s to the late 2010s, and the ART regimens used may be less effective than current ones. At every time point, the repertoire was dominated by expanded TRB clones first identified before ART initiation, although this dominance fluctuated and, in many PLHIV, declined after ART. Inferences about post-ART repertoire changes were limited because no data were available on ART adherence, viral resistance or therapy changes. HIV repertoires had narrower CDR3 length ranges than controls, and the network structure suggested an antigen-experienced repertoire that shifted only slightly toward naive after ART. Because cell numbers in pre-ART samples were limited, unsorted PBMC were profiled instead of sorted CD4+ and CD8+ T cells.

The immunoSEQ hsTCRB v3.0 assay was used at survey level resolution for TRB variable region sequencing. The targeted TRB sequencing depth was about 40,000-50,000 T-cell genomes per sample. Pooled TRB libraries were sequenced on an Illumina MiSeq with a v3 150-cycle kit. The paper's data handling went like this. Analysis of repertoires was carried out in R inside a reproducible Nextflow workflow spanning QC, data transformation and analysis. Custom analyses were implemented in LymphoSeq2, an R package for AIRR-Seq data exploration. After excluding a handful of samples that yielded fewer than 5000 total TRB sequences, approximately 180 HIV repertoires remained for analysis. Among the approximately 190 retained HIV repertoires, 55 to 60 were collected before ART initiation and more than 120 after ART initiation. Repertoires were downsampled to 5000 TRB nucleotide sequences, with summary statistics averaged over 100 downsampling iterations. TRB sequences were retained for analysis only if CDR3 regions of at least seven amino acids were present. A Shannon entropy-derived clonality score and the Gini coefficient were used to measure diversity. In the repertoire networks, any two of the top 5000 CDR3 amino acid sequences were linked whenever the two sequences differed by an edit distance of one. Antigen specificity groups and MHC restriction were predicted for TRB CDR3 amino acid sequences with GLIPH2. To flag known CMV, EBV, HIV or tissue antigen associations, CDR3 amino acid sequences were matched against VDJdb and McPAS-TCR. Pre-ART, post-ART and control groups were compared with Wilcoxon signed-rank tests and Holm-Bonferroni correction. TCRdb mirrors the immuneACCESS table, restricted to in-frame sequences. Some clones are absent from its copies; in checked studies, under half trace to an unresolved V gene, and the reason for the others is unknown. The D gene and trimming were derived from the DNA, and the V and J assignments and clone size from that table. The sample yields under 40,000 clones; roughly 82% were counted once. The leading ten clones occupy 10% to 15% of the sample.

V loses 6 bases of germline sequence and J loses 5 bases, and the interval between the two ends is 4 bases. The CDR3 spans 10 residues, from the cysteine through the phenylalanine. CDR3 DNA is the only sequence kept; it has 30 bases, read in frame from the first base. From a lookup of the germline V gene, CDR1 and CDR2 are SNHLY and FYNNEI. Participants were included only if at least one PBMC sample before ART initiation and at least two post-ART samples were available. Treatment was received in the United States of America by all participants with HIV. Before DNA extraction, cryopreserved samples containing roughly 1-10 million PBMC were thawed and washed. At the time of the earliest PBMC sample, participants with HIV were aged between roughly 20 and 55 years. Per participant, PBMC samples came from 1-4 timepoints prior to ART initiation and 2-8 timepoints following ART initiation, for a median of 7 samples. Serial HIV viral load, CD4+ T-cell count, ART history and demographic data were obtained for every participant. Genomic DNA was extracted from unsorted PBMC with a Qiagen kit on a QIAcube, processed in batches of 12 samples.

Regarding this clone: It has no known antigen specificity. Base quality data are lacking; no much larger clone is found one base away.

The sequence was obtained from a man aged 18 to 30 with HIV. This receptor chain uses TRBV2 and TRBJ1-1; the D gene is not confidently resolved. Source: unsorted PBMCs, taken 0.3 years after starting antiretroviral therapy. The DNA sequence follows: TGTGCCAGCAGGGGGACTGAAGCTTTCTTT. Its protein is CASRGTEAFF.